The entry below describes one TCR beta chain. In this sample, this clone turned up a few times. The antigen this receptor binds is unknown. No clone much larger than this one lies a single base away; base qualities are absent. CDR1 and CDR2 are drawn from the germline V gene (reference sequence): LNHDA, SQIVND. V and J lose 6 bases and 3 bases, and a span of 5 bases separates them. The CDR3 numbers 12 residues from cysteine through phenylalanine. Of all the DNA, just the CDR3 is kept, 36 bases in frame from base 1. These data come from a study of OX40 agonist ivuxolimab in advanced cancers. About the study as a whole: Ivuxolimab was an agonistic, fully human IgG2 monoclonal antibody directed against OX40 (CD134), a costimulatory receptor. Peripheral TCRbeta sequencing was intended to test whether TCR sequence diversity was altered and clonal T-cell expansion was caused by ivuxolimab. Prior anti-PD-1, anti-PD-L1 or anti-CTLA-4 therapy was permitted, and checkpoint inhibitors had been received by about 37% of dose-escalation patients. Of the approximately 50 dose-escalation patients, hepatocellular carcinoma was present in approximately 20, melanoma in some 15, renal cell carcinoma in 9 and head and neck cancer in 9. The monotherapy dose-escalation portion (N of about 57 patients) of the phase I ivuxolimab trial is reported in the paper. Partial responses occurred in three dose-escalation patients: two with cutaneous melanoma and one with hepatocellular carcinoma. The dose-escalation cohort was about 83% male with a mean age of about 60 years, ranging from roughly 20 to 80. Intravenous ivuxolimab was administered to patients every 2 weeks at six dose levels: 0.01, 0.1, 0.3, 1.5, 3 and 10 mg/kg. The study at large found these results: Low levels of normalized T-cell clonal expansion were also seen in some nonresponding patients. In partial responders in the 0.1-3.0 mg/kg groups, normalized peripheral clonal expansion was found to be among the lowest, especially among CD8+ T cells. The antigen specificity of the clonally expanded peripheral T cells was not determined. At doses of 0.1 to 3.0 mg/kg, clonal expansion of both CD4+ and CD8+ T cells in blood was seen between baseline and week 6. After ivuxolimab, more expanded clones were found on average in CD8+ T cells than in CD4+ T cells.

Genomic DNA was isolated from the sorted cells so that the TCRbeta CDR3 region could be sequenced. TCRbeta CDR3 regions were sequenced using the immunoSEQ Assay. The table was pulled from immuneACCESS by TCRdb, which kept in-frame rearrangements only. Such tables lose some clones; where checked, under half of the loss comes from unresolved V genes, and the rest has no known cause. This sample holds 70,000 or so clones; roughly 80% were observed only once. 1% to 1.5% of the sample lies in the top ten. The trial excluded patients who had a history of autoimmune disease or who were on systemic immunosuppression. Peripheral blood for TCR sequencing was collected from all dose cohorts at baseline, on cycle 4 day 1, and on cycle 7 day 1. The samples were drawn from a first-in-human, open-label, multicenter phase I dose-escalation trial of ivuxolimab. Adults with locally advanced or metastatic head and neck squamous cell, hepatocellular, melanoma or renal cell carcinoma were enrolled in the trial. Before TCR sequencing, CD4+ T cells and CD8+ T cells were sorted from peripheral blood as separate populations.

Recombination linked TRBV19 to TRBJ1-4; a confident D gene designation cannot be given. The specimen comprised CD4+ or CD8+ T cells sorted from blood, sampled in a trial of the OX40 agonist ivuxolimab. The TCR was taken from an adult with an advanced solid tumor such as melanoma, head and neck, liver or kidney cancer. The nucleotide sequence reads TGTGCCAGTAGGCGCCCTAATGAAAAACTGTTTTTT. Translated, this gives CASRRPNEKLFF.